The 17 T cell receptor beta chains reported below all come from one sample, sequenced in a study of radiotherapy plus CTLA-4 blockade in lung cancer. Repertoires were generated with immunoSEQ multiplex PCR, while TCRdb's copy carries only in-frame clones and drops some. The sample carries about 78,000 clones, more than 75% recorded once. This sample comprised peripheral blood, obtained from a patient treated with radiotherapy plus ipilimumab. Source of these receptors: a human donor with non-small cell lung cancer who had a partial response to radiotherapy plus ipilimumab.

The rearrangement uses TRBV5-1 and TRBJ1-2; D is possibly TRBD1 (5 bases). The germline V and J ends were trimmed by 0 bases and 8 bases, with 11 bases remaining between them. The germline V gene has CDR1 SGHRS and CDR2 YFSETQ. This CDR3 contains 13 residues. The CDR3 DNA reads TGCGCCAGCAGCTTGGAAGGGGCTAAAGGCTACACCTTC. Its translation is CASSLEGAKGYTF.

V and J are TRBV9 and TRBJ2-7; 7 nucleotides line up with TRBD2. The CDR3 consists of 15 residues. Unmatched junction bases numbered 6, after V lost 3 bases and J lost 0 bases. The V gene's germline CDR1 is SGDLS and CDR2 YYNGEE. The CDR3 DNA reads TGTGCCAGCAGCGCGGGGGGAGGACCCTCCTACGAGCAGTACTTC. It is translated as CASSAGGGPSYEQYF.

The chain links TRBV4-1 to TRBJ1-2, with 10 bases matching TRBD1. The junction had 8 bases not matched to a gene; V was cut back by 0 bases and J by 4 bases. CDR1 and CDR2 (germline): MGHRA, YSYEKL. The CDR3 runs 17 residues. This chain's CDR3 is CASSQDWGQGTPYGYTF. The DNA of the CDR3 is TGCGCCAGCAGCCAAGATTGGGGACAGGGGACGCCCTATGGCTACACCTTC.

CDR3 residues: CASSSSLGGRNQPQHF. The CDR3 DNA reads as TGTGCCAGCAGCTCAAGCCTCGGGGGACGTAATCAGCCCCAGCATTTT. V usage is TRBV7-2 and J usage is TRBJ1-5; a weak D match, TRBD1 (5 bases). V lost 4 bases, J lost 4 bases, and 17 bases lay in between. The CDR3 extends over 16 amino acids. Germline V gives CDR1 SGHTA, CDR2 FQGNSA.

The V and J genes are TRBV13 and TRBJ1-1, with D perhaps matching TRBD1 (6 bases). Trimming removed 5 bases from V and 0 bases from J, with 16 bases in between. Germline CDR1 and CDR2: PRHDT and FYEKMQ (reference sequence). CDR3 length equals 16 residues. CDR3 in DNA: TGTGCCAGCAGCCCACGTACTAGGGGGTTGAACACTGAAGCTTTCTTT. Its protein product is CASSPRTRGLNTEAFF. The full variable domain, in which reference TRBV13 and TRBJ1-1 provide the parts outside the CDR3, is AAGVIQSPRHLIKEKRETATLKCYPIPRHDTVYWYQQGPGQDPQFLISFYEKMQSDKGSIPDRFSAQQFSDYHSELNMSSLELGDSALYFCASSPRTRGLNTEAFFGQGTRLTVV.

This clone was found once. The V gene is TRBV9, the J gene TRBJ2-5, with TRBD1 matching over 7 bases. Germline V gives CDR1 SGDLS, CDR2 YYNGEE. CDR3 length equals 14 residues. V gave up 0 bases and J gave up 5 bases; unmatched junction bases: 4. The chain's CDR3 is CASSVADRAETQYF. The CDR3 DNA reads TGTGCCAGCAGCGTAGCTGACAGGGCTGAGACCCAGTACTTC.

The chain couples TRBV7-3 to TRBJ1-1, with 7 bases lining up with TRBD1. Unmatched junction bases numbered 4, after V lost 4 bases and J lost 5 bases. Germline CDR1 is SGHTA and CDR2 is FQGTGA. The CDR3 sequence is 13 residues long. CDR3 bases: TGTGCCAGCAGCTCCCAACAGGGGACTGAAGCTTTCTTT. Its protein is CASSSQQGTEAFF.

As for this clone: Other nucleotide sequences from this sample produce the same CDR3. The V and J genes are TRBV19 and TRBJ1-1; 7 bases map to TRBD1. The V and J ends lost 9 bases and 0 bases, in that order; junction bases with no gene match: 7. Germline V gene data show CDR1 as LNHDA and CDR2 as SQIVND (reference sequence). The CDR3 is 14 amino acids. In DNA form, the CDR3 reads TGTGCCAGCAGCCTGGGACAGTTGAACACTGAAGCTTTCTTT. This encodes CASSLGQLNTEAFF.

This chain uses TRBV6-5 with TRBJ1-5, with TRBD1 identical over 7 bases. Germline V gives CDR1 MNHEY, CDR2 SVGAGI. The trim removed 6 bases at V and 7 bases at J, leaving 9 bases unmatched. The CDR3 has 14 amino acids. CDR3 protein: CASRKQGVQQPQHF. The CDR3 bases are TGTGCCAGCAGAAAGCAGGGGGTACAACAGCCCCAGCATTTT.

This chain links TRBV19 with TRBJ1-2, with D unclear. The ends were cut back, 5 bases at V and 7 bases at J, with 14 bases in the middle. The germline gives CDR1 LNHDA, CDR2 SQIVND (reference sequence). The CDR3 is made up of 13 amino acids. The CDR3: CASSSRYRSGYTF. The CDR3 bases are TGTGCCAGTAGTTCTCGATATAGGAGTGGCTACACCTTC.

J is TRBJ1-2 and V is TRBV28; tentatively, D is TRBD1 (5 bases). The CDR3 is 17 residues long. Germline CDR1 and CDR2: MDHEN and SYDVKM. With 6 bases removed from V and 4 bases from J, the gap between germline ends came to 24 bases. CDR3 coding DNA: TGTGCCAGCAGGGGGACTACAAACACTCCTACCCCCTATGGCTACACCTTC. The encoded protein is CASRGTTNTPTPYGYTF.

The rearrangement uses TRBV15 and TRBJ1-1; possibly TRBD1 for D (6 bases). The CDR3 has 16 residues. Germline V lookup: CDR1 LNHNV, CDR2 YYDKDF (reference sequence). Trimming removed 3 bases at V and 5 bases at J, with 19 bases between. CDR3 coding DNA: TGTGCCACCAGCAGGCACGCCGGGGGGAGGGGGACTGAAGCTTTCTTT. It yields the protein CATSRHAGGRGTEAFF.

Regarding this clone: Germline and junction disagree at one end, which may indicate a read error. The chain has TRBV5-4 and TRBJ1-5; maybe TRBD1 (5 bases). Germline V lookup: CDR1 SGHNT, CDR2 YYREEE (reference sequence). The CDR3 sequence is 16 residues long. As DNA, the CDR3 is TGCGCCAGCAGCCAAGATTTCGGGGGACCAAATCAGCCCCAGCATTTT. Its translation: CASSQDFGGPNQPQHF.

This clone was seen just once. The chain is built from TRBV4-1 and TRBJ2-5; TRBD1 agrees at 9 bases. Germline CDR1 reads MGHRA; CDR2 reads YSYEKL. V dropped 2 bases and J dropped 3; count of bases not matched to a gene: 4. The CDR3 has 15 amino acids. The CDR3 here is CASSQSRTGEETQYF. The CDR3 nucleotides read TGCGCCAGCAGCCAATCCCGGACAGGGGAAGAGACCCAGTACTTC.

The V and J genes are TRBV7-8 and TRBJ2-1, with TRBD1 matching over 10 bases. CDR3 size: 15 residues. The germline CDR1 and CDR2 sequences are SGHVS and FQNEAQ. The V and J ends lost 5 bases and 6 bases, in that order; junction bases with no gene match: 7. The CDR3, as DNA: TGTGCCAGCAGCCTCGGGACAGGGGTTGTCAATGAGCAGTTCTTC. Translation: CASSLGTGVVNEQFF.

The gene calls are TRBV19 and TRBJ1-1; 8 nucleotides match TRBD1. CDR1 is LNHDA and CDR2 is SQIVND in the germline V gene (reference sequence). After removal of 4 bases from V and 4 bases from J, the junction contained 5 bases not matched to a gene. The CDR3 is 14 residues long. CDR3 residues: CASSTRTGRTEAFF. DNA for the CDR3: TGTGCCAGTAGTACCAGGACAGGGCGCACTGAAGCTTTCTTT.

This clone was observed once. CDR3 loop: CASSFSSGTQETQYF. The DNA of the CDR3 is TGTGCCAGCAGTTTTTCAAGCGGAACTCAAGAGACCCAGTACTTC. The chain employs TRBV28 and TRBJ2-5, with D possibly being TRBD2 (5 bases). The CDR3 totals 15 residues. The germline CDR1 and CDR2 sequences are MDHEN and SYDVKM. V dropped 3 bases and J dropped 2 bases, with 13 bases sitting between them.